Below are 19 T cell receptor delta chains sequenced from a single sample in a study of gamma-delta chains in newborns, infants, children (dated by TCRdb to between 2017 and 2020). The sequencing machine was an Illumina MiSeq. The public reads were reprocessed by TCRdb using CATT, and rows of matching DNA were later combined. Across this sample there are 5,700 or so delta-chain clones, with approximately 14% seen only once. The biggest ten clones account for approximately 22% of the sample. The sequences come from blood, collected at baseline. The receptor source for this set is a child who was a newborn, infant or young child, either healthy, febrile or measles-vaccinated (not recorded which).

By sample share, this clone is medium-sized (0.01 to 0.1%). This chain uses TRDV1 with TRDJ1; TRDD3 matches 12 bases. Germline V CDR1 and CDR2: TSWWSYY, QGS. Trimming cost V 1 base and J 3 bases; bases outside gene matches: 15. The CDR3 contains 20 residues. Here the CDR3 DNA reads TGTGCTCTTGGGGAACGGCTTCTCGCATCGTACTGGGGGATACCCGATAAACTCATCTTT. Its protein is CALGERLLASYWGIPDKLIF.

Note on this clone: A read error is possible here, since a much larger clone lies one base away. The sample holds other DNA sequences that translate to the same CDR3. This chain joins TRDV1 and TRDJ1; 11 nucleotides align to TRDD3. The V segment lost 6 bases and the J segment 4 bases; nucleotides outside the gene matches: 37. The CDR3 is 25 amino acids. Germline CDR1 TSWWSYY, CDR2 QGS. CDR3 loop: CALGDFPNVWGILYLPPELYDKLIF. CDR3 nucleotides: TGTGCTCTTGGAGATTTCCCGAACGTCTGGGGGATACTCTACCTCCCCCCAGAGCTATACGATAAACTCATCTTT.

CDR3 sequence reads: CALGEPLNAHLTGGYSFSWDTRQMFF. Here the CDR3 DNA reads TGTGCTCTTGGGGAACCCTTAAATGCGCACCTTACTGGGGGATACTCCTTCTCCTGGGACACCCGACAGATGTTTTTC. This rearrangement joins TRDV1 to TRDJ3; 12 bases map to TRDD3. The germline CDR1 and CDR2 sequences are TSWWSYY and QGS. The CDR3 is 26 residues long. With 1 base clipped from V and 0 bases from J, the junction kept 22 bases outside the gene matches.

Only a few counts were recorded for this clone. V and J are TRDV2 and TRDJ1; 9 nucleotides agree with TRDD3. CDR3 size: 14 residues. CDR1 and CDR2 (germline): GEAIGNYY, EKD. Trimming took 3 bases from V and 4 from J; bases not matched to a gene: 5. The CDR3 sequence is CACDFLGDNDKLIF. The CDR3 bases are TGTGCCTGTGACTTCTTGGGGGATAACGATAAACTCATCTTT.

A few counts support this clone. The chain links TRDV2 to TRDJ1; TRDD3 matches at 10 bases. CDR1 is GEAIGNYY, CDR2 EKD, per germline. Trimming removed 0 bases from V and 1 base from J; junction bases left unmatched: 7. There are 17 residues in the CDR3. CDR3 protein: CACDTKVLGDATDKLIF. CDR3 in DNA: TGTGCCTGTGACACCAAAGTACTGGGGGATGCCACCGATAAACTCATCTTT.

In the case of this clone: One base away lies a much larger clone, so this may be a sequencing read error. It is unclear where the CDR3 begins or ends on the DNA, so no DNA is shown, and the CDR3 is as TCRdb lists it. This chain links TRAV29/DV5 with TRDJ1; the table assigns TRDD3, which was not confirmed against the DNA. The CDR3 extends over 24 residues, inclusive of both ends. Per the germline V gene, CDR1 is NSMFDY and CDR2 is ISSIKDK. The CDR3 reads CSVLLCSKRYLPHPTGGHPDKLIF.

There are a few counts of this clone. This rearrangement joins TRDV1 to TRDJ1, with 11 bases lining up with TRDD3. The CDR3 extends over 19 amino acids. CDR1 and CDR2 from the germline V gene are TSWWSYY and QGS. The V gene end was trimmed by 1 base and the J gene end by 4 bases; junction bases not matched to a gene: 14. The CDR3 reads CALGEQGGSPLGDSDKLIF. The CDR3 nucleotides read TGTGCTCTTGGGGAACAGGGCGGTTCCCCACTGGGGGATAGCGATAAACTCATCTTT.

The chain uses TRDV2 and TRDJ1, with 10 bases lining up with TRDD3. J was trimmed by 4 bases and V by 3 bases; bases with no gene match: 4. CDR3 size: 14 residues. Germline V gene data show CDR1 as GEAIGNYY and CDR2 as EKD. CDR3 coding DNA: TGTGCCTGTGACTTACTGGGGGATGACGATAAACTCATCTTT. Amino acids: CACDLLGDDDKLIF.

The table lists this clone with many counts. This rearrangement joins TRDV1 to TRDJ1; TRDD3 matches 8 bases. J lost 0 bases, V lost 1 base, and 28 bases had no gene match. Germline assignment: CDR1 TSWWSYY and CDR2 QGS. The CDR3 is made up of 24 amino acids. CDR3: CALGEPPSPGPWGTFTKNTDKLIF. CDR3 sequence (DNA): TGTGCTCTTGGGGAACCTCCTTCCCCGGGCCCCTGGGGGACCTTCACTAAAAACACCGATAAACTCATCTTT.

There are a few counts of this clone. The protein given by TCRdb reflects a much larger clone and differs at residue 6 from this DNA's translation, likely from a read error; the protein shown is the DNA's translation. V is TRDV3 and J is TRDJ1; a possible D gene is TRDD2 (5 bases). Trimming took off 2 bases at V and 0 bases at J, with 16 bases between the two ends. The CDR3 loop spans 15 amino acids. From germline, CDR1 is TVYSNPD and CDR2 GDNSRS (reference sequence). CDR3 sequence: CAFEGRIPHTDKLIF. The CDR3 bases are TGTGCCTTTGAAGGGCGGATTCCTCACACCGATAAACTCATCTTT.

This clone has a handful of counts. The chain has TRDV2 and TRDJ3; 10 nucleotides align to TRDD3. CDR3 length equals 19 residues. CDR1 is GEAIGNYY and CDR2 is EKD in the germline V gene. J lost 0 bases, V lost 3 bases, and 7 bases had no gene match. The CDR3 spells CACDRTGGSSSWDTRQMFF. The CDR3, as DNA: TGTGCCTGTGACCGCACTGGGGGATCTAGCTCCTGGGACACCCGACAGATGTTTTTC.

This clone is judged medium-sized. The genes are TRDV1 and TRDJ2, with 8 bases fitting TRDD3. This CDR3 has 18 residues. Trimming took 0 bases from V and 1 from J; bases not matched to a gene: 7. The germline V gene encodes CDR1 TSWWSYY and CDR2 QGS. CDR3 in DNA: TGTGCTCTTGGGGAACTGAGCTGGGGGACTCTTTTGACAGCACAACTCTTCTTT. Translated: CALGELSWGTLLTAQLFF.

A note on this clone: It differs at one base from a far larger clone, so likely a read error. The chain has TRDV1 and TRDJ1, with TRDD3 matching over 8 bases. The CDR3 extends over 24 amino acids. After removal of 3 bases from V and 0 bases from J, the junction contained 30 bases not matched to a gene. The germline CDR1 and CDR2 sequences are TSWWSYY and QGS. The DNA for the CDR3 is TGTGCTCTTGGGGAGTACCATCCGGTCGCATTCTACAGGGGGATATCCCCATACACCGATAAACTCATCTTT. It translates to CALGEYHPVAFYRGISPYTDKLIF.

This clone is medium-sized (0.01 to 0.1%) by share. The V gene is TRDV2, the J gene TRDJ3; 11 bases match TRDD3. Losses at the gene ends were 2 bases for V and 3 bases for J; bases not matched to a gene: 2. CDR3 length equals 17 residues. Germline loops: CDR1 GEAIGNYY, CDR2 EKD. The CDR3 region is CACDITGGYWDTRQMFF. CDR3 nucleotide sequence: TGTGCCTGTGACATAACTGGGGGATACTGGGACACCCGACAGATGTTTTTC.

A note on this clone: A far larger clone is off by one base, so a read error is likely. The sample contains more than one DNA sequence encoding this CDR3. The V and J genes are TRDV3 and TRDJ1, with 8 nucleotides matching TRDD3. The CDR3 has 18 amino acids. Germline V gene sequence: CDR1 TVYSNPD, CDR2 GDNSRS (reference sequence). V lost 0 bases and J lost 5; bases outside the gene matches: 20. The CDR3 reads CAFREGYWGFGATDKLIF. In nucleotides, the CDR3 is TGTGCCTTTAGGGAGGGGTACTGGGGGTTCGGCGCCACTGATAAACTCATCTTT.

Comment on this clone: TCRdb shows a much larger clone's protein in place of this DNA's translation, and the two differ at residue 6, likely through a read error; the protein shown is translated from the DNA. This CDR3 is CAFRPYYWFRTDKLIF. DNA of the CDR3: TGTGCCTTTCGTCCTTACTACTGGTTTCGTACCGATAAACTCATCTTT. The rearrangement links TRDV3 to TRDJ1; TRDD3 is a possible D gene (5 bases). CDR3 length: 16 residues. CDR1 is TVYSNPD and CDR2 is GDNSRS in the germline V gene (reference sequence). V lost 2 bases, J lost 2 bases, and 21 bases lay in between.

There are a few counts of this clone. The rearrangement links TRDV1 to TRDJ1, with TRDD3 matching 10 bases. This CDR3 comprises 17 residues. Germline values: CDR1 TSWWSYY, CDR2 QGS. V lost 5 bases, J lost 0 bases, and 9 bases stayed unmatched. The CDR3, as DNA: TGTGCTCTTGGGAGCTGGGGGATAGAAGGAGACACCGATAAACTCATCTTT. Amino acid sequence: CALGSWGIEGDTDKLIF.

This clone has a handful of counts. The chain couples TRDV1 to TRDJ1, with D perhaps matching TRDD3 (6 bases). Germline loops: CDR1 TSWWSYY, CDR2 QGS. V was shortened by 5 bases and J by 1 base, with 20 bases between the two germline ends. This CDR3 is 17 amino acids long. Here the CDR3 reads CALGLLDPLGTTDKLIF. The DNA of the CDR3 is TGTGCTCTTGGGCTCCTAGACCCCCTGGGGACCACCGATAAACTCATCTTT.

Within the sample, this clone is medium-sized. The chain recombines TRAV29/DV5 with TRDJ1, with 10 nucleotides matching TRDD3. The CDR3 is 20 amino acids. Germline-derived CDR1 and CDR2 are NSMFDY and ISSIKDK. The junction had 19 bases not matched to a gene; V was cut back by 1 base and J by 1 base. The CDR3 is CAASSTGFSYWGISTDKLIF. The CDR3 DNA follows: TGTGCAGCAAGCAGCACGGGGTTTTCTTACTGGGGGATTTCCACCGATAAACTCATCTTT.